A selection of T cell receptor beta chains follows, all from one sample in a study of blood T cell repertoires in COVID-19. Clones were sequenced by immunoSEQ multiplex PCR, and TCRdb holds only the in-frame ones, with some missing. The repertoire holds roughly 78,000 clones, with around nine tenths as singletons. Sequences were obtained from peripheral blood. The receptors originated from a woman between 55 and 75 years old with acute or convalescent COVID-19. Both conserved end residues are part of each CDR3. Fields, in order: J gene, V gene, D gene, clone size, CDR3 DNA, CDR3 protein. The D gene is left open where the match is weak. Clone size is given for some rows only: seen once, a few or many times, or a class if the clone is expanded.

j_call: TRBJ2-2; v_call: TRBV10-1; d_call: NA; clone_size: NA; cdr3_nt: TGCGCCAGCATTTCCCCGGACGGAGGGGCCACCGGGGAGCTGTTTTTT; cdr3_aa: CASISPDGGATGELFF
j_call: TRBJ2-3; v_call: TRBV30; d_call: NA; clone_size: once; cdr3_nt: TGTGCCTGGAGTCCCCGAGGAGCAGATACGCAGTATTTT; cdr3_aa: CAWSPRGADTQYF
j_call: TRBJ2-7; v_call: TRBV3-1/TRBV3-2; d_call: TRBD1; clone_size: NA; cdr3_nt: TGTGCCAGCAGCAGTTCTTGGACAGGGGGCCACGAGCAGTACTTC; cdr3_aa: CASSSSWTGGHEQYF
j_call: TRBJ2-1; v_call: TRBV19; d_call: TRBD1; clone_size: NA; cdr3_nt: TGTGCCAGTAGTATTAGGACAGGGGTAGCGGAGCAGTTCTTC; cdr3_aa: CASSIRTGVAEQFF
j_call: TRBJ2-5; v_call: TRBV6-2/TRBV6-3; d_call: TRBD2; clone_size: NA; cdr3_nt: TGTGCCAGCAGTCAGACGTGGGGGGGTGGCCAAGAGACCCAGTACTTC; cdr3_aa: CASSQTWGGGQETQYF
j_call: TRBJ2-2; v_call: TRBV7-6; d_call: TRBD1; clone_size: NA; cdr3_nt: TGTGCCAGCAGCTTCCCTAAGGGGGCTGGTGGCACCGGGGAGCTGTTTTTT; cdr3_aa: CASSFPKGAGGTGELFF
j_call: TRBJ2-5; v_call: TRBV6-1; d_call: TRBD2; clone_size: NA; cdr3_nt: TGTGCCAGCAGTGAAAGTGGAGCGGGAGGGGAGACCCAGTACTTC; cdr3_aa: CASSESGAGGETQYF
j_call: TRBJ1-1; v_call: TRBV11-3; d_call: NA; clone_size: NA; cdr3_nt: TGTGCCAGCAGCTTAGAGGCCAACACTGAAGCTTTCTTT; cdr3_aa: CASSLEANTEAFF
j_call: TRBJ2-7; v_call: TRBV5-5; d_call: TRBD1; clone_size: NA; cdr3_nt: TGTGCCAGCAGCTTGGGACAGGGAAAGACCTACGAGCAGTACTTC; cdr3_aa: CASSLGQGKTYEQYF
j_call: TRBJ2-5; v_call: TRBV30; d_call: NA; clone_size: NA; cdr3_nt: TGTGCCTGGAGACTGACAGTGAAAGAGACCCAGTACTTC; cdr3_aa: CAWRLTVKETQYF
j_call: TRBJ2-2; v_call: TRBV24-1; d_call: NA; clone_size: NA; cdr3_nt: TGTGCCACCAGCCATGGCGGGATTGAGACCGGGGAGCTGTTTTTT; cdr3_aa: CATSHGGIETGELFF
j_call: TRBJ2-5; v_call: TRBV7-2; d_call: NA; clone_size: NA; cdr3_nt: TGTGCCAGCAGCCCCAGGGTCCAAGAGACCCAGTACTTC; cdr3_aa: CASSPRVQETQYF
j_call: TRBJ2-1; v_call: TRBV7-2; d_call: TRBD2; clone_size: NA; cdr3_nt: TGTGCCAGCAGCTTAGCACCTCCGACTAGCGGAGCCTACAATGAGCAGTTCTTC; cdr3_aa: CASSLAPPTSGAYNEQFF
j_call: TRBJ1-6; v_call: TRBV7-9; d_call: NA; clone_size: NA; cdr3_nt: TGTGCCAGCAGCTTAGATGGGGGGACCCTCCACTTT; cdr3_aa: CASSLDGGTLHF
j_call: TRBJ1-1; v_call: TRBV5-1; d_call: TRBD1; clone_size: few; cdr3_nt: TGCGCCAGCAGCTTGGGGCGCCGACAGGGGGGTAACACTGAAGCTTTCTTT; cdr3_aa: CASSLGRRQGGNTEAFF